This record looks at one T cell receptor (beta chain) sequence and its context. The antigen is undetermined. Assay used: immunoSEQ multiplex PCR; TCRdb lists only in-frame clones, some missing. The table has tens of thousands of clones, around 80% seen once. It was focal radiation plus CTLA-4 blockade with ipilimumab that patients with chemo-refractory metastatic non-small-cell lung cancer received. The germline V gene has CDR1 MNHEY and CDR2 SMNVEV (reference sequence). This CDR3 comprises 15 residues. The germline V and J ends were trimmed by 4 bases and 2 bases, with 14 bases remaining between them. The entry originates in a study of radiotherapy plus CTLA-4 blockade in lung cancer. The wider study: Objective response was observed in about 19% of patients, and disease control in just over 30%.

The study's findings and limits: Tumor-origin TCR clones grew in blood after radiotherapy plus ipilimumab. Together with interferon-beta, which increased in serum after radiation, early dynamic changes in blood T cell clones were reportedly the best predictors of response.

The chain combines TRBV27 with TRBJ2-5, with D tentatively TRBD2 (6 bases). The input for sequencing was peripheral blood, taken from a patient treated with radiotherapy plus ipilimumab. This sequence originates from a human donor with non-small cell lung cancer who had a partial response to radiotherapy plus ipilimumab. The CDR3 DNA is TGTGCCAGCAGTTGGTCGGGGGTGGGGCAAGAGACCCAGTACTTC. Its protein product is CASSWSGVGQETQYF.